This TCR beta chain derives from a study of T cell changes during pregnancy in multiple sclerosis (dated by TCRdb to between 2017 and 2020). About the full investigation: The study examined how the T cell repertoire changed over the course of pregnancy in women with multiple sclerosis.

Worth noting for this clone: Its antigen is unknown. The record has no base qualities; no much larger clone is one base away.

Library preparation employed the immunoSEQ multiplex PCR assay. The immuneACCESS repertoire file appears here via TCRdb, limited to in-frame rearrangements. These files lack a portion of the clones; in checked studies, under half of the deficit traces to unresolved V genes, and the cause of the others is not known. Here the sample has approximately 40,000 clones; about 92% occur a single time. 1% to 1.5% of the sample rests with the top ten. The CDR3 sequence holds 16 residues, the cysteine and phenylalanine included. This entry keeps only the CDR3 DNA: 48 bases, framed from base 1. After removal of 4 bases from V and 1 base from J, the junction retains 5 bases not matched to a gene. Based on the germline V gene, the CDR1 and CDR2 sequences are MNHEY and SVGAGI.

The source is a female donor with multiple sclerosis, enrolled in a pregnancy study. Sequenced: peripheral blood. The chain employs TRBV6-5 and TRBJ2-1; a stretch of 9 junction bases matches TRBD2. The CDR3 here reads CASSSPTSGSYNEQFF. The nucleotides are TGTGCCAGCAGTTCCCCGACTAGCGGATCCTACAATGAGCAGTTCTTC.